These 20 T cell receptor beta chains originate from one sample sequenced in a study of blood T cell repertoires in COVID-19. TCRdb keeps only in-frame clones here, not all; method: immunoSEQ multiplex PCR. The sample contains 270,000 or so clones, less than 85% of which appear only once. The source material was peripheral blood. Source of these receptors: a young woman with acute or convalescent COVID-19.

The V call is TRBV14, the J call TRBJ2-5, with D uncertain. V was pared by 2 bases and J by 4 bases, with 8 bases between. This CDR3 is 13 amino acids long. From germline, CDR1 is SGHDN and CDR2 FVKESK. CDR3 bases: TGTGCCAGCAGCCAATCCCACTCAGAGACCCAGTACTTC. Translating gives CASSQSHSETQYF.

This CDR3 reads CASSSYGGGGNTEAFF. The CDR3 DNA reads TGCGCCAGCAGCTCCTACGGAGGGGGCGGGAACACTGAAGCTTTCTTT. The V and J genes are TRBV5-1 and TRBJ1-1; TRBD1 agrees at 7 bases. CDR1 SGHRS and CDR2 YFSETQ come from the germline V gene. The CDR3 consists of 16 residues. V trimming: 3 bases; J trimming: 1 base; junction bases outside the gene matches: 9.

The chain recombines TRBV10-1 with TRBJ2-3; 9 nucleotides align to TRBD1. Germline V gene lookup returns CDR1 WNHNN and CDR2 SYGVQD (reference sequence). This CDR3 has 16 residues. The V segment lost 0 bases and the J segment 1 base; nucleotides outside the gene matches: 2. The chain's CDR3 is CASSESGTGRTDTQYF. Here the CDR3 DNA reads TGCGCCAGCAGTGAGTCGGGGACAGGGCGCACAGATACGCAGTATTTT.

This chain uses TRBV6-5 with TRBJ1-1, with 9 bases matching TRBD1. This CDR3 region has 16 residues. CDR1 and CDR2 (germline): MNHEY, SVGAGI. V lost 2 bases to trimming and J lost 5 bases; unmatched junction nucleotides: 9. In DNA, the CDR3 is TGTGCCAGCAGTTACGGGACAGGGTTTCTCCGGACTGAAGCTTTCTTT. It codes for CASSYGTGFLRTEAFF.

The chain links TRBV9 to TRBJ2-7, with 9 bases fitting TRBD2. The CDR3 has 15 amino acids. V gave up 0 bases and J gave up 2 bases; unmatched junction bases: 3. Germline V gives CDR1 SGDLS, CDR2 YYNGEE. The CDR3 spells CASSVEGGGAYEQYF. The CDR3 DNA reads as TGTGCCAGCAGCGTAGAGGGCGGGGGGGCCTACGAGCAGTACTTC.

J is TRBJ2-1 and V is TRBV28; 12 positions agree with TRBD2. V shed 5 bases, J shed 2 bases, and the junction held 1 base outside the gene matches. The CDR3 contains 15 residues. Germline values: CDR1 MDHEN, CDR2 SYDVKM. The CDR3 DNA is TGTGCCAGCAGTCGGACTAGCGGGACCTACAATGAGCAGTTCTTC. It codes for CASSRTSGTYNEQFF.

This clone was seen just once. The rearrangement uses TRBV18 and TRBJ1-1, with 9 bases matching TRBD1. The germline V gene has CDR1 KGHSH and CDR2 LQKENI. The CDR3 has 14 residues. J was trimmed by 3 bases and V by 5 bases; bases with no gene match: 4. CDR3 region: CASSTTGGHTEAFF. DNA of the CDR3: TGTGCCAGCTCAACGACAGGGGGGCACACTGAAGCTTTCTTT.

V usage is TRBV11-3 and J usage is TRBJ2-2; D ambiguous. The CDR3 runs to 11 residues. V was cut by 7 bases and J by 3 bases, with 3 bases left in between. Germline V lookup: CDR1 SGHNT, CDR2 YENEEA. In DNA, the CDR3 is TGTGCCAGCACCGACACCGGGGAGCTGTTTTTT. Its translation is CASTDTGELFF.

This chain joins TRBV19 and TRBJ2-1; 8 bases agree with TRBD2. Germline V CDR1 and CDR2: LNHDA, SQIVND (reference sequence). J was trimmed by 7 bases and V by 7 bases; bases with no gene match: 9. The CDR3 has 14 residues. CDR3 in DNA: TGTGCCAGTAAGATGACGGGAGGGCGGAATGAGCAGTTCTTC. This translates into CASKMTGGRNEQFF.

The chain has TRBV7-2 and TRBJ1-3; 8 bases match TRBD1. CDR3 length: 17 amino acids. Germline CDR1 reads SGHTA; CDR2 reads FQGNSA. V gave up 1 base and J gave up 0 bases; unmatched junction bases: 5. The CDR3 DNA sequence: TGTGCCAGCAGCTTAGACTTCGGGACAGGCTCTGGAAACACCATATATTTT. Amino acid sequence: CASSLDFGTGSGNTIYF.

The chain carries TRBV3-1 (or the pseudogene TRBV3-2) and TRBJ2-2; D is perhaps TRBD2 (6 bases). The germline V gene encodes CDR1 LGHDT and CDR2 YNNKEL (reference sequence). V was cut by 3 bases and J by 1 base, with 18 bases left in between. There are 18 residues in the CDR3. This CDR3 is CASSHLARQRVNTGELFF. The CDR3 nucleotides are TGTGCCAGCAGCCACCTCGCTAGGCAGCGGGTGAACACCGGGGAGCTGTTTTTT.

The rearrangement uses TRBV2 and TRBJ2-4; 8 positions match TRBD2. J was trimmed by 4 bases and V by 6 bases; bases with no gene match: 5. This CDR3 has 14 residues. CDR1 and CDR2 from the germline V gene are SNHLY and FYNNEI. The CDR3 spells CASSELAEKNIQYF. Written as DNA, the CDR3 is TGTGCCAGCAGCGAACTAGCGGAGAAAAACATTCAGTACTTC.

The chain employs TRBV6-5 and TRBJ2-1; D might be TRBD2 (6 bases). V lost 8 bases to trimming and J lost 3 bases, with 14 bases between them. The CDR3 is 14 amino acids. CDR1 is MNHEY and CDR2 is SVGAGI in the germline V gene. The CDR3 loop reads CASGVGGGYNEQFF. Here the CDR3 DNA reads TGTGCCAGCGGCGTGGGGGGAGGCTACAATGAGCAGTTCTTC.

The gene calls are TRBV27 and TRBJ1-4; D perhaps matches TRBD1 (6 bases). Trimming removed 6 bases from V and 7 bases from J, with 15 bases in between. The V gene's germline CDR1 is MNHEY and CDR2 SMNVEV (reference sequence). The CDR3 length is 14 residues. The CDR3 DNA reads TGTGCCAGCAGGAGACAAACAGGGATTGAAAAACTGTTTTTT. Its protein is CASRRQTGIEKLFF.

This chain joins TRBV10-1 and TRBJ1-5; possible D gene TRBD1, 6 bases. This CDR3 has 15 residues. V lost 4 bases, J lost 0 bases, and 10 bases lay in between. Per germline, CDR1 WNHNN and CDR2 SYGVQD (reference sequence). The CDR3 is CASSGPQGSNQPQHF. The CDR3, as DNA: TGCGCCAGCAGTGGTCCACAGGGTAGCAATCAGCCCCAGCATTTT.

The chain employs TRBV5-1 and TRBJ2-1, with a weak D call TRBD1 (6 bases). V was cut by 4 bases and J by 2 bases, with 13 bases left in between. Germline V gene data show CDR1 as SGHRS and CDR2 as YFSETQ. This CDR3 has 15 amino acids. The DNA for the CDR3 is TGCGCCAGCAGCGCGCGAGGGGGTACCTACAATGAGCAGTTCTTC. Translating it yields CASSARGGTYNEQFF.

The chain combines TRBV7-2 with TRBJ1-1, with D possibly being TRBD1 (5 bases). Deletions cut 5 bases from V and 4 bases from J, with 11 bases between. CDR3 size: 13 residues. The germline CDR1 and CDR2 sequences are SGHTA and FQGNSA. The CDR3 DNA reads TGTGCCAGCAGCCACGACAGTACCACTGAAGCTTTCTTT. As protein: CASSHDSTTEAFF.

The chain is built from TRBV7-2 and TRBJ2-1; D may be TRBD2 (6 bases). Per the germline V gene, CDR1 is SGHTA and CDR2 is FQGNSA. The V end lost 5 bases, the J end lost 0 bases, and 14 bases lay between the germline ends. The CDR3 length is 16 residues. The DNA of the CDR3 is TGTGCCAGCAGCAATCGGGGGTCTGGCTCCTACAATGAGCAGTTCTTC. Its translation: CASSNRGSGSYNEQFF.

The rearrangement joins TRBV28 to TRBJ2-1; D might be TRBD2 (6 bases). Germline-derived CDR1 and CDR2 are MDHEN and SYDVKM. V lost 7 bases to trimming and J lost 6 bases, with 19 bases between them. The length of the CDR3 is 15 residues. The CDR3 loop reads CASTFAGRNINEQFF. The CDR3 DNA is TGTGCCAGCACATTCGCGGGGCGGAATATCAATGAGCAGTTCTTC.

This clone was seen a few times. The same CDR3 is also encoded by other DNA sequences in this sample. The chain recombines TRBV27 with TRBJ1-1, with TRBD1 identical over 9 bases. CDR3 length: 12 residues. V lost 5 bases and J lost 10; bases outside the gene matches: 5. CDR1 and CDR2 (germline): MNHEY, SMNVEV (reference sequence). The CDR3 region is CASSPGTGRAFF. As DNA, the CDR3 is TGTGCCAGCAGTCCCGGGACAGGGCGAGCTTTCTTT.